This T cell receptor beta chain is from a study of control samples from healthy donors and cancer patients. This CDR3 is built from 16 residues. Germline CDR1 reads SGHTA; CDR2 reads FQGNSA. The trim removed 5 bases at V and 6 bases at J, leaving 8 bases unmatched. This clone has only one observation. The method was immunoSEQ multiplex PCR; TCRdb's version includes in-frame clones alone and lacks a portion of them. The sample yields around 170,000 clones, nearly 90% seen once. The sequenced material came from blood. The chain joins TRBV7-2 to TRBJ1-6, with TRBD1 identical over 9 bases. The origin of this receptor is a woman in her forties or fifties in good health. CDR3 bases: TGTGCCAGCAGCGCTACAGGGGGCCGCCTTAATTCACCCCTCCACTTT. Its translation: CASSATGGRLNSPLHF.